One sample yielded the 29 T cell receptor beta chains listed below, sequenced in a study of CD8+CD57+ T cells in acquired aplastic anemia. TCR beta VDJ and CDR3 profiling used genomic DNA as template. MiXCR, run by TCRdb on the reads, gives a single entry per CDR3 protein. The sample includes 150,000 to 200,000 distinct CDR3 sequences, less than 60% seen only once; the top ten take 2.5% to 4%. All patients picked for sequencing had shown, by flow cytometry, an expansion of CD8+CD57+ cells. The specimen sequenced was sorted CD4+, CD8+, or CD8+CD57+ T cells (not recorded which) from PBMCs. The receptor set was obtained from a human donor with aplastic anemia.

This clonotype showed up many times. The chain joins TRBV7-9 to TRBJ2-2; TRBD1 matches 7 bases. Germline V lookup: CDR1 SEHNR, CDR2 FQNEAQ (reference sequence). CDR3 length equals 15 residues. The trim removed 6 bases at V and 5 bases at J, leaving 9 bases unmatched. CDR3 sequence: CASSGQVGSTGELFF. CDR3 bases: TGTGCCAGCAGTGGACAGGTCGGGTCGACCGGGGAGCTGTTTTTT.

CDR3 region: CASSPREIPEEQFF. CDR3 bases: TGTGCCAGCAGCCCACGGGAGATTCCGGAGGAGCAGTTCTTC. V usage is TRBV2 and J usage is TRBJ2-1; D might be TRBD2 (6 bases). Deletions cut 6 bases from V and 10 bases from J, with 19 bases between. The CDR3 totals 14 residues. Per germline, CDR1 SNHLY and CDR2 FYNNEI.

This clonotype was counted once. This chain links TRBV20-1 with TRBJ2-3, with 9 bases that match TRBD2. V shed 6 bases, J shed 5 bases, and the junction held 12 bases outside the gene matches. Germline V lookup: CDR1 DFQATT, CDR2 SNEGSKA (reference sequence). This CDR3 is built from 15 residues. CDR3 bases: TGCAGTGCAGCCGGGGTAGCGGGAGCCGGAGATACGCAGTATTTT. Translated: CSAAGVAGAGDTQYF.

In this sample, this clonotype turned up many times. The chain is built from TRBV6-1 and TRBJ1-2; possibly TRBD1 for D (5 bases). This CDR3 comprises 14 residues. Trimming cost V 7 bases and J 4 bases, with 16 bases left between them. CDR1 is MNHNS and CDR2 is SASEGT in the germline V gene. The CDR3 sequence is CASKVTGTVYGYTF. CDR3 coding DNA: TGTGCCAGCAAAGTTACCGGGACGGTCTATGGCTACACCTTC.

For this clonotype: Compared with germline, one end of the junction differs, possibly owing to a read error. The CDR3 loop is CSATRTGRETRYF. In DNA form, the CDR3 reads TGCAGTGCTACTCGGACAGGGCGGGAGACCCGGTACTTC. This chain links TRBV20-1 with TRBJ2-5; D is perhaps TRBD1 (8 bases). Per the germline V gene, CDR1 is DFQATT and CDR2 is SNEGSKA (reference sequence). CDR3 length: 13 amino acids.

The rearrangement uses TRBV7-2 and TRBJ1-2; TRBD1 agrees at 10 bases. There are 14 residues in the CDR3. The germline V gene encodes CDR1 SGHTA and CDR2 FQGNSA. The V segment lost 4 bases and the J segment 8 bases; nucleotides outside the gene matches: 7. The CDR3 spells CASSSGQGMRGYTF. CDR3 bases: TGTGCCAGCAGCTCGGGACAGGGGATGAGGGGCTACACCTTC.

This clonotype was counted ten times or more. V and J are TRBV10-3 and TRBJ2-3; 8 bases are shared with TRBD1. Germline CDR1 reads ENHRY; CDR2 reads SYGVKD. V dropped 6 bases and J dropped 1; count of bases not matched to a gene: 6. The CDR3 runs to 15 residues. CDR3 loop: CAISPGGEGTDTQYF. The CDR3, as DNA: TGTGCCATCAGCCCAGGGGGCGAGGGCACAGATACGCAGTATTTT.

CDR3 loop: CASKRGCFYNEQFF. The CDR3 DNA follows: TGCGCCAGCAAACGGGGGTGTTTCTACAATGAGCAGTTCTTC. V and J are TRBV10-1 and TRBJ2-1; perhaps TRBD2 as D (6 bases). Trimming took off 7 bases at V and 3 bases at J, with 13 bases between the two ends. The germline V gene has CDR1 WNHNN and CDR2 SYGVQD (reference sequence). The CDR3 has 14 amino acids.

There are many counts of this clonotype. The chain carries TRBV13 and TRBJ1-1; D remains ambiguous. CDR1 and CDR2 from the germline V gene are PRHDT and FYEKMQ (reference sequence). The V gene lost 5 bases and the J gene lost 8 bases, with 15 bases spanning the gap. This CDR3 spans 13 amino acids. CDR3 loop: CASSTPWLGEAFF. The CDR3 DNA reads TGTGCCAGCAGCACACCGTGGCTGGGAGAAGCTTTCTTT.

At least ten counts were recorded for this clonotype. The rearrangement uses TRBV20-1 and TRBJ1-6; D gene unclear. This CDR3 spans 13 amino acids. Trimming cost V 3 bases and J 7 bases, with 10 bases left between them. Germline lookup yields CDR1 DFQATT and CDR2 SNEGSKA (reference sequence). CDR3 protein: CSASPGSNSPLHF. The CDR3 DNA is TGCAGTGCTAGTCCCGGGTCCAATTCACCCCTCCACTTT.

The sample holds a few counts of this clonotype. The rearrangement joins TRBV3-1 to TRBJ2-7; the match to TRBD2 covers 7 bases. Germline assignment: CDR1 LGHDT and CDR2 YNNKEL (reference sequence). The CDR3 covers 14 residues. V dropped 1 base and J dropped 6; count of bases not matched to a gene: 6. CDR3 amino acids: CASSQVPSGSEQYV. The DNA for the CDR3 is TGTGCCAGCAGCCAAGTCCCTAGCGGTTCCGAGCAGTACGTC.

The chain is built from TRBV20-1 and TRBJ2-1; TRBD2 agrees at 10 bases. Trimming at V came to 5 bases and at J to 4 bases, leaving 8 bases not matched to a gene. Germline V CDR1 and CDR2: DFQATT, SNEGSKA (reference sequence). The CDR3 extends over 15 amino acids. The CDR3 DNA sequence: TGCAGTGCTTATTTAGCGGGAGGACGATACAATGAGCAGTTCTTC. Translating it yields CSAYLAGGRYNEQFF.

The chain uses TRBV19 and TRBJ1-5, with TRBD1 identical over 8 bases. CDR3 length equals 15 residues. Germline CDR1 reads LNHDA; CDR2 reads SQIVND (reference sequence). J lost 2 bases, V lost 3 bases, and 3 bases had no gene match. For the CDR3, the DNA is TGTGCCAGTAGTATTTCGGACAGGGGCAATCAGCCCCAGCATTTT. This translates into CASSISDRGNQPQHF. Together with reference TRBV19 and TRBJ1-5, the CDR3 gives the full variable domain: DGGITQSPKYLFRKEGQNVTLSCEQNLNHDAMYWYRQDPGQGLRLIYYSQIVNDFQKGDIAEGYSVSREKKESFPLTVTSAQKNPTAFYLCASSISDRGNQPQHFGDGTRLSIL.

The V gene is TRBV19, the J gene TRBJ2-3, with D possibly TRBD1 on 5 matching bases. The CDR3 has 14 amino acids. V lost 3 bases to trimming and J lost 1 base, with 8 bases between them. The germline V gene has CDR1 LNHDA and CDR2 SQIVND (reference sequence). CDR3 DNA: TGTGCCAGTAGTATGGGCAGGGGCACAGATACGCAGTATTTT. Encoded protein: CASSMGRGTDTQYF.

In its sample, this clonotype was seen a few times. V usage is TRBV24-1 and J usage is TRBJ2-7; weak D call: TRBD1 (5 bases). Deletions cut 2 bases from V and 6 bases from J, with 16 bases between. The CDR3 spans 15 residues. Germline-derived CDR1 and CDR2 are KGHDR and SFDVKD. CDR3 bases: TGTGCCACCAGTGATTCCCGGGCTCCAGGGTCCGAGCAGTACTTC. It specifies CATSDSRAPGSEQYF.

This clonotype was seen more than once but under ten times. The rearrangement joins TRBV11-3 to TRBJ1-6; D ambiguous. CDR3 length equals 13 residues. CDR1 is SGHNT, CDR2 YENEEA, per germline. V was shortened by 5 bases and J by 11 bases, with 13 bases between the two germline ends. The CDR3 sequence is CASSPRARPPLHF. The CDR3 nucleotides are TGTGCCAGCAGCCCTCGGGCAAGGCCACCCCTCCACTTT.

This clonotype has only a few counts. The chain is built from TRBV7-6 and TRBJ1-1; D is perhaps TRBD1 (5 bases). V lost 5 bases, J lost 8 bases, and 18 bases lay in between. This CDR3 contains 14 residues. Germline CDR1 reads SGHVS; CDR2 reads FNYEAQ. The CDR3 protein is CASSPRDAGGEAFF. DNA of the CDR3: TGTGCCAGCAGCCCAAGGGACGCTGGGGGAGAAGCTTTCTTT.

This clonotype was counted only a few times. A much larger clonotype is one base distant, so this may be a read error. No conserved phenylalanine or tryptophan ends this CDR3, so it is likely a read error. The CDR3 region is CASSPSGGVIGEQFL. The CDR3 DNA sequence: TGTGCCAGCAGCCCAAGCGGGGGGGTTATAGGTGAGCAGTTCCTC. This chain links TRBV11-2 with TRBJ2-1; 10 bases fit TRBD2. With 5 bases clipped from V and 9 bases from J, the junction kept 10 bases outside the gene matches. This CDR3 is 15 amino acids long. In germline, CDR1 is SGHAT, CDR2 FQNNGV.

This clonotype has a count of ten or more. This sequence joins TRBV2 and TRBJ2-7; weak D call: TRBD2 (6 bases). The V gene lost 4 bases and the J gene lost 6 bases, with 10 bases spanning the gap. Germline CDR1 and CDR2: SNHLY and FYNNEI. CDR3 length: 12 residues. The DNA for the CDR3 is TGTGCCAGCAGTGCGGAGGGCCCCGAGCAGTACGTC. Protein: CASSAEGPEQYV.

This clonotype was counted many times. The genes are TRBV7-2 and TRBJ1-5, with 7 nucleotides matching TRBD1. V gave up 4 bases and J gave up 2 bases; unmatched junction bases: 2. This CDR3 is 14 amino acids long. Germline CDR1 and CDR2: SGHTA and FQGNSA. The CDR3 nucleotides read TGTGCCAGCAGCTCGACAGGGCGCAATCAGCCCCAGCATTTT. Translating it yields CASSSTGRNQPQHF.

This rearrangement joins TRBV5-4 to TRBJ1-2; D is perhaps TRBD1 (5 bases). Germline V CDR1 and CDR2: SGHNT, YYREEE (reference sequence). CDR3 length: 13 residues. Trimming stripped 4 bases from V and 3 bases from J, with 10 bases between. CDR3: CASSTQGDYGYTF. CDR3 nucleotide sequence: TGTGCCAGCAGCACCCAAGGGGACTATGGCTACACCTTC.

The V gene is TRBV7-9, the J gene TRBJ2-7; 8 nucleotides match TRBD1. The CDR3 is 13 residues long. Germline-derived CDR1 and CDR2 are SEHNR and FQNEAQ (reference sequence). Losses at the gene ends were 6 bases for V and 6 bases for J; bases not matched to a gene: 7. The CDR3 loop is CASSYTGGGEQYV. In DNA, the CDR3 is TGTGCCAGCAGTTACACAGGGGGAGGCGAGCAGTACGTC.

This clonotype was counted only a few times. V and J are TRBV19 and TRBJ2-7, with 8 bases fitting TRBD1. The length of the CDR3 is 14 residues. Germline V CDR1 and CDR2: LNHDA, SQIVND (reference sequence). With 8 bases clipped from V and 5 bases from J, the junction kept 11 bases outside the gene matches. The CDR3 DNA follows: TGTGCCAGTTCGGAGACAGGGGCCGGGGACGAGCAGTACGTC. Protein sequence: CASSETGAGDEQYV.

CDR3: CASRPQGASGNTDTQYF. DNA for the CDR3: TGTGCCAGCAGGCCACAGGGGGCGTCGGGGAACACAGATACGCAGTATTTT. The chain carries TRBV25-1 and TRBJ2-3, with 9 positions matching TRBD1. CDR1 is MGHDK and CDR2 is SYGVNS in the germline V gene. The length of the CDR3 is 17 residues. The ends lost 6 bases at V and 2 bases at J; junction bases unmatched: 12.

With regard to this clonotype: A much larger clone lies a single base off, so this may be a read error. The chain couples TRBV24-1 to TRBJ1-5; 7 bases agree with TRBD1. Germline values: CDR1 KGHDR, CDR2 SFDVKD. This CDR3 spans 14 amino acids. Germline trimming cut 11 bases from V and 7 bases from J; bases unmatched to any gene: 13. The CDR3 sequence: CASGYSGGVQPQHF. CDR3 sequence (DNA): TGTGCCAGCGGTTACTCAGGGGGTGTGCAGCCCCAGCATTTT.

This clonotype was observed a handful of times. The chain recombines TRBV9 with TRBJ2-5; 8 bases agree with TRBD2. Germline V gene data show CDR1 as SGDLS and CDR2 as YYNGEE. The CDR3 runs to 17 residues. V lost 0 bases, J lost 4 bases, and 11 bases stayed unmatched. CDR3 loop: CASSVGAVAGNLETQYF. The CDR3 region has the DNA TGTGCCAGCAGCGTAGGAGCAGTAGCGGGGAATCTAGAGACCCAGTACTTC.

This clonotype has at least ten counts. This chain links TRBV6-5 with TRBJ2-7; D possibly corresponds to TRBD1 (6 bases). This CDR3 region has 15 residues. Trimming removed 0 bases from V and 6 bases from J, with 15 bases in between. Germline CDR1 is MNHEY and CDR2 is SVGAGI. The CDR3 loop reads CASSYSANLQGEQYV. CDR3 bases: TGTGCCAGCAGTTACTCGGCTAACCTACAGGGCGAGCAGTACGTC.

Only a few counts were recorded for this clonotype. A read error may explain this, as a much larger clone is one base away. The chain has TRBV4-3 and TRBJ1-2; 8 nucleotides agree with TRBD1. Germline CDR1 LGHNA, CDR2 YSLEER. The V segment lost 3 bases and the J segment 2 bases; nucleotides outside the gene matches: 5. This CDR3 is 15 amino acids long. The CDR3 coding sequence is TGCGCCAGCAGCCATGATGCAGGGGGCAACTATGGCTACACCTTC. Translating it yields CASSHDAGGNYGYTF.

This clonotype has a count of ten or more. V is TRBV12-3 or TRBV12-4 and J is TRBJ1-6; D gene ambiguous. The CDR3 contains 14 residues. Trimming shortened V by 5 bases and J by 10 bases, and 15 bases separated the two germline ends. The CDR3 here is CASSRNPSRSPLHF. The CDR3, as DNA: TGTGCCAGCAGTCGAAACCCGAGTAGGTCACCCCTCCACTTT.